This T cell receptor (beta chain) was observed in a study of T cell responses to AZD1222 COVID-19 vaccine. General observations from the study: Possibly, clonal diversity was underestimated; donors were largely white British and included more females. Unmutated regions of variants are reportedly targeted by nearly half of spike-specific TCRs. With two AZD1222 doses given, Spike-specific TCR breadth and depth both rose. CD4 TCRs associated with vaccination spanned spike, dominating at 160-218 and 743-854.

The protocol was immunoSEQ multiplex PCR, while the TCRdb copy is restricted to in-frame clones and leaves out a portion. The sample lists some 130,000 clones; about 93% were seen once. Concerning this clone itself: Its antigen is as yet unknown.

The germline V gene has CDR1 LGHNT and CDR2 FRNRAP. The V and J ends lost 5 bases and 0 bases, in that order; junction bases with no gene match: 8. The CDR3 contains 16 residues. The sequence was obtained from an adult who received the AZD1222 COVID-19 vaccine. Specimen: peripheral blood, collected 28 days after the second AZD1222 dose. The chain recombines TRBV12-5 with TRBJ1-1; 8 bases match TRBD1. The CDR3 region is CASGLDRGGMNTEAFF. The CDR3 DNA sequence: TGTGCTAGTGGTCTAGACAGGGGAGGCATGAACACTGAAGCTTTCTTT.